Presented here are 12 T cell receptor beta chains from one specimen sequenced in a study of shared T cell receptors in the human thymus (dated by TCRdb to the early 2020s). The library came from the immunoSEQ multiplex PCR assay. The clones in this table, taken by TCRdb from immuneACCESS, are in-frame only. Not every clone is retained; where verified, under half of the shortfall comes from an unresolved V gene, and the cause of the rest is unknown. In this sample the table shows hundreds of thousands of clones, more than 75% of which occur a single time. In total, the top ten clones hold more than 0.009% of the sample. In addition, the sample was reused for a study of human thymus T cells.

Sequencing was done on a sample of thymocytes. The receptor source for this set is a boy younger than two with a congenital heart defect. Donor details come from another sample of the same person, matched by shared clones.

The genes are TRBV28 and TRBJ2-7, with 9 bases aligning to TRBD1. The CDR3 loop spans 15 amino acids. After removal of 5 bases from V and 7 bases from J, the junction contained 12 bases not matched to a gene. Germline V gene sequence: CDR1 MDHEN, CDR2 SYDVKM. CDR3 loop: CASSPRTGDFGEQYF. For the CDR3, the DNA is TGTGCCAGCAGTCCACGGACAGGGGACTTCGGTGAGCAGTACTTC.

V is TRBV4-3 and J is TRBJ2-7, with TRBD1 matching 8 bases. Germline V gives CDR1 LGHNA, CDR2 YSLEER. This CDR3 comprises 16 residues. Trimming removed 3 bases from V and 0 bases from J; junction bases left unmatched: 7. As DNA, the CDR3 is TGCGCCAGCAGCCAGGGCCGGGACAGGAGCTCCTACGAGCAGTACTTC. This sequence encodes CASSQGRDRSSYEQYF.

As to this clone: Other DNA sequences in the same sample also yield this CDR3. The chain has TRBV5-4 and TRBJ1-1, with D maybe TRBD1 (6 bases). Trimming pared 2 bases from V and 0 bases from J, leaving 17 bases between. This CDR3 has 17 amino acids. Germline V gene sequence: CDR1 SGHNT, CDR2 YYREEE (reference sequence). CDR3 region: CASSFWAGTHLNTEAFF. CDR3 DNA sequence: TGTGCCAGCAGCTTCTGGGCAGGGACACACTTGAACACTGAAGCTTTCTTT.

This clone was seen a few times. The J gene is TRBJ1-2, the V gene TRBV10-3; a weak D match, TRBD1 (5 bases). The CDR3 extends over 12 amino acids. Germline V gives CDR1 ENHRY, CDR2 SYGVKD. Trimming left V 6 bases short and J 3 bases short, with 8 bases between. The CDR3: CAIRTDHYGYTF. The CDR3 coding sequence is TGTGCCATCAGGACAGACCACTATGGCTACACCTTC.

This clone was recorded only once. The CDR3 spells CASSSSGTGAPYEQYF. CDR3 in DNA: TGTGCCAGCAGTTCGTCCGGGACAGGGGCCCCCTACGAGCAGTACTTC. The chain employs TRBV6-5 and TRBJ2-7; the match to TRBD1 covers 10 bases. Trimming cost V 4 bases and J 2 bases; bases outside gene matches: 8. This CDR3 spans 16 amino acids. Germline V gene lookup returns CDR1 MNHEY and CDR2 SVGAGI.

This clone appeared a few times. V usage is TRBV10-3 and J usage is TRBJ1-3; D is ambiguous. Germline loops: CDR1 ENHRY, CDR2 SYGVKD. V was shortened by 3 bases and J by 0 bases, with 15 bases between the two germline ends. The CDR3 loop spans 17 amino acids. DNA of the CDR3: TGTGCCATCAGTGACGGCCCTGCGGGCTCCTCTGGAAACACCATATATTTT. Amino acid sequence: CAISDGPAGSSGNTIYF.

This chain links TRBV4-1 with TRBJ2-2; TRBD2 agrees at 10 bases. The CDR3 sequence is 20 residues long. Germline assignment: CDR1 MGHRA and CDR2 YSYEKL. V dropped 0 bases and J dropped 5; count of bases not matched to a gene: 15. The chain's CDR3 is CASSQDASGGHVSQTGELFF. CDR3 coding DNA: TGCGCCAGCAGCCAAGATGCTAGCGGGGGCCACGTTAGTCAAACCGGGGAGCTGTTTTTT.

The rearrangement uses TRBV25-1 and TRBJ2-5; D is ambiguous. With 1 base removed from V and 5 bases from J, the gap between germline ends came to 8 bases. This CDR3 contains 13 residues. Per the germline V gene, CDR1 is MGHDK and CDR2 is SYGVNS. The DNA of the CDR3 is TGTGCCAGCAGTGAATTTTTGAGGGAGACCCAGTACTTC. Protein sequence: CASSEFLRETQYF.

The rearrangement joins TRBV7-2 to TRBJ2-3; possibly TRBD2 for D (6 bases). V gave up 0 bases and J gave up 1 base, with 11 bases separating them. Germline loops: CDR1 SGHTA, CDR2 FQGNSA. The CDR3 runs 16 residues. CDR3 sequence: CASSLACRGGTDTQYF. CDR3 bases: TGTGCCAGCAGCTTAGCATGTCGCGGGGGCACAGATACGCAGTATTTT.

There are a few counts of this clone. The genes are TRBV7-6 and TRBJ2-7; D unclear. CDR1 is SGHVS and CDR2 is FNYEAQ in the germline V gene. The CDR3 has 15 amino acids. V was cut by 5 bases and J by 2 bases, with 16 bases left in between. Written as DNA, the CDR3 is TGTGCCAGCAGCCTTACACCTCCCCCACCCTACGAGCAGTACTTC. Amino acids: CASSLTPPPPYEQYF. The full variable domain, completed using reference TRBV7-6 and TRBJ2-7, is GAGVSQSPRYKVTKRGQDVALRCDPISGHVSLYWYRQALGQGPEFLTYFNYEAQQDKSGLPNDRFSAERPEGSISTLTIQRTEQRDSAMYRCASSLTPPPPYEQYFGPGTRLTVT.

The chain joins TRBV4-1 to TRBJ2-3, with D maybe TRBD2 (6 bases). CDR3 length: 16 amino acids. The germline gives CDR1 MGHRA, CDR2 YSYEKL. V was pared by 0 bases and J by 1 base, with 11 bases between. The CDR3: CASSQDRRGRTDTQYF. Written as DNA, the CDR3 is TGCGCCAGCAGCCAAGATAGGCGGGGACGCACAGATACGCAGTATTTT.

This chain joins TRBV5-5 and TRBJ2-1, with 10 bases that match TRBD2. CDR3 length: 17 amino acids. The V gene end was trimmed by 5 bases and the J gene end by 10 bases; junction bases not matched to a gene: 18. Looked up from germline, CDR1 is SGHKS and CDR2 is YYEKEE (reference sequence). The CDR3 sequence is CASRPLEVSSGSDEQFF. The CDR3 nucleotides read TGTGCCAGCAGACCACTGGAGGTCTCTAGCGGGAGTGACGAGCAGTTCTTC. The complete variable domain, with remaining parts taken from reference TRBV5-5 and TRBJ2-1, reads DAGVTQSPTHLIKTRGQQVTLRCSPISGHKSVSWYQQVLGQGPQFIFQYYEKEERGRGNFPDRFSARQFPNYSSELNVNALLLGDSALYLCASRPLEVSSGSDEQFFGPGTRLTVL.